This record concerns one T cell receptor beta chain sequence. Its antigen remains unknown. Amplification used 60 Vbeta primers and 13 Jbeta primers. Measured with immunoSEQ multiplex PCR; TCRdb has only the in-frame clones, and not every one. This repertoire shows 220,000 or so clones, roughly 75% found once; its top ten account for approximately 1.9%. This specimen comes from a study of cytomegalovirus exposure and HLA in healthy donors. General study results and limits: The sole available immune exposure information was CMV serostatus. Reports state that TCR beta sequences accurately predicted most subjects' HLA-A and HLA-B alleles. In a later analysis, compared with equally common non-associated chains, HLA-associated beta chains were more expanded.

The CDR3 consists of 12 residues. Trimming took 6 bases from V and 5 from J, leaving 10 bases between them. Germline loops: CDR1 MGHDK, CDR2 SYGVNS. This receptor was taken from a woman aged 30 to 39 in good health and CMV-seronegative. The chain combines TRBV25-1 with TRBJ1-2; D unclear. The sequenced sample consisted of PBMCs. The CDR3 protein is CASRDSGYGYTF. The CDR3 region has the DNA TGTGCCAGCAGGGACTCTGGGTATGGCTACACCTTC.